The next 30 T cell receptor beta chains were all read from a single sample in a study of blood T cell repertoires in COVID-19. Repertoires were generated with immunoSEQ multiplex PCR, while TCRdb's copy carries only in-frame clones and drops some. This sample has 130,000 or so clones; 88% occur once, and the top ten carry about 1.6%. Sequencing was done on a sample of peripheral blood. Receptors were obtained from a woman aged 60-75 years with acute or convalescent COVID-19.

The chain employs TRBV9 and TRBJ2-2, with D maybe TRBD2 (6 bases). V gave up 6 bases and J gave up 4 bases, with 16 bases separating them. CDR3 length: 15 amino acids. From germline, CDR1 is SGDLS and CDR2 YYNGEE. The CDR3 sequence is CASTSYSGSTGELFF. The CDR3 region has the DNA TGTGCCAGCACCTCTTATAGCGGAAGCACCGGGGAGCTGTTTTTT.

This chain joins TRBV10-3 and TRBJ1-2, with 7 bases lining up with TRBD1. CDR1 is ENHRY, CDR2 SYGVKD, per germline. The CDR3 extends over 14 amino acids. V lost 3 bases to trimming and J lost 8 bases; unmatched junction nucleotides: 9. For the CDR3, the DNA is TGTGCCATCAGTGACAACAGGGGTCTGAGAGGCTACACCTTC. Protein sequence: CAISDNRGLRGYTF.

The chain joins TRBV5-1 to TRBJ1-4; D is undetermined. CDR3 length: 15 residues. The V end lost 0 bases, the J end lost 6 bases, and 12 bases lay between the germline ends. Germline lookup yields CDR1 SGHRS and CDR2 YFSETQ. DNA of the CDR3: TGCGCCAGCAGCTTGGCAGGCCAGCCCGATGAAAAACTGTTTTTT. Translated, it gives CASSLAGQPDEKLFF.

V and J are TRBV27 and TRBJ1-6; D unclear. V shed 0 bases and J shed 11 bases, with 8 bases lying between them. This CDR3 has 13 amino acids. CDR1 is MNHEY, CDR2 SMNVEV, per germline (reference sequence). The CDR3 protein is CASSLSRGTPLHF. The CDR3 DNA is TGTGCCAGCAGTTTATCCCGAGGGACACCCCTCCACTTT.

The sample holds one count of this clone. This chain uses TRBV28 with TRBJ1-2, with 7 bases fitting TRBD1. Unmatched junction bases numbered 7, after V lost 4 bases and J lost 2 bases. Germline CDR1 is MDHEN and CDR2 is SYDVKM. This CDR3 comprises 15 residues. CDR3 amino acids: CASSSLAGGNYGYTF. In DNA form, the CDR3 reads TGTGCCAGCAGTTCCTTGGCAGGGGGAAACTATGGCTACACCTTC.

The gene calls are TRBV27 and TRBJ2-5; the match to TRBD1 covers 9 bases. V was pared by 4 bases and J by 5 bases, with 11 bases of the junction left unmatched. The CDR3 has 16 amino acids. Germline V CDR1 and CDR2: MNHEY, SMNVEV (reference sequence). In nucleotides, the CDR3 is TGTGCCAGCAGTTCGAAGGTCGGGACAGGGCTGGAGACCCAGTACTTC. It specifies CASSSKVGTGLETQYF.

This chain connects TRBV4-1 to TRBJ2-5; 14 bases map to TRBD2. CDR1 and CDR2 from the germline V gene are MGHRA and YSYEKL. The CDR3 is made up of 14 amino acids. V trimming: 4 bases; J trimming: 7 bases; junction bases outside the gene matches: 2. The CDR3 DNA is TGCGCCAGCAGCCTTGGGACTAGCGGGGGGACCCAGTACTTC. Translated, it gives CASSLGTSGGTQYF.

The chain recombines TRBV18 with TRBJ1-5, with TRBD1 matching 11 bases. The CDR3 consists of 15 residues. From germline, CDR1 is KGHSH and CDR2 LQKENI. With 5 bases clipped from V and 7 bases from J, the junction kept 7 bases outside the gene matches. DNA for the CDR3: TGTGCCAGCTCAGCAGGGACAGGGGGAGGGCAGCCCCAGCATTTT. Protein product: CASSAGTGGGQPQHF.

CDR3 in DNA: TGTGCCAGCAGCTTAAATCAGGGGGACTATGGCTACACCTTC. Amino acids: CASSLNQGDYGYTF. This chain joins TRBV7-3 and TRBJ1-2, with 7 bases aligning to TRBD1. Per germline, CDR1 SGHTA and CDR2 FQGTGA. The CDR3 runs to 14 residues. V was clipped by 1 base and J by 3 bases; unmatched bases: 2.

The V call is TRBV5-1, the J call TRBJ1-5, with 9 bases that match TRBD1. CDR3 length: 15 residues. V lost 4 bases to trimming and J lost 4 bases; unmatched junction nucleotides: 6. Germline V CDR1 and CDR2: SGHRS, YFSETQ. The CDR3 protein is CASSMGQGGNQPQHF. In DNA form, the CDR3 reads TGCGCCAGCAGCATGGGACAGGGAGGAAATCAGCCCCAGCATTTT.

The chain employs TRBV29-1 and TRBJ1-2, with D possibly matching TRBD1 (5 bases). The ends were cut back, 5 bases at V and 5 bases at J, with 12 bases in the middle. From germline, CDR1 is SQVTM and CDR2 ANQGSEA. CDR3 size: 12 residues. The CDR3 loop reads CSVRRDPYGYTF. CDR3 DNA sequence: TGCAGCGTTAGGAGGGACCCATATGGCTACACCTTC.

The chain carries TRBV7-3 and TRBJ2-7, with 7 bases fitting TRBD1. V trimming: 5 bases; J trimming: 2 bases; junction bases outside the gene matches: 6. Germline assignment: CDR1 SGHTA and CDR2 FQGTGA. The CDR3 has 14 amino acids. The CDR3 loop reads CASSMGQIPYEQYF. The CDR3 DNA follows: TGTGCCAGCAGCATGGGACAGATCCCCTACGAGCAGTACTTC.

The chain is built from TRBV11-3 and TRBJ2-3; no clear D gene. This CDR3 contains 13 residues. The V gene lost 4 bases and the J gene lost 5 bases, with 10 bases spanning the gap. The V gene's germline CDR1 is SGHNT and CDR2 YENEEA. Here the CDR3 DNA reads TGTGCCAGCAGCTACCCCCCGGGAGATACGCAGTATTTT. This translates into CASSYPPGDTQYF.

The J gene is TRBJ1-4, the V gene TRBV7-9; D ambiguous. Trimming removed 5 bases at V and 5 bases at J, with 18 bases between. The germline CDR1 and CDR2 sequences are SEHNR and FQNEAQ (reference sequence). This CDR3 region has 16 residues. The CDR3 DNA is TGTGCCAGCAGCCCGGGCAGCGCGGGATCCAATGAAAAACTGTTTTTT. Its translation is CASSPGSAGSNEKLFF.

The chain uses TRBV19 and TRBJ2-3; D is perhaps TRBD1 (5 bases). Germline assignment: CDR1 LNHDA and CDR2 SQIVND (reference sequence). The length of the CDR3 is 15 residues. V was trimmed by 4 bases and J by 0 bases, leaving 11 bases between them. Written as DNA, the CDR3 is TGTGCCAGTAGTAGCAGGGATACTAGCACAGATACGCAGTATTTT. It is translated as CASSSRDTSTDTQYF.

V is TRBV30 and J is TRBJ1-5; 7 nucleotides agree with TRBD1. This CDR3 spans 19 amino acids. The J segment lost 6 bases and the V segment lost 5 bases, leaving 25 bases of the junction unmatched. Germline V gene lookup returns CDR1 GTSNPN and CDR2 SVGIG (reference sequence). The CDR3 coding sequence is TGTGCCTGGTCCCCACCAACCGCGTTAACAGGGGTATGGGGTCAGCCCCAGCATTTT. Amino acids: CAWSPPTALTGVWGQPQHF.

Only a few counts were recorded for this clone. This chain links TRBV7-9 with TRBJ2-2; no definite D call. Trimming took 5 bases from V and 5 from J, leaving 9 bases between them. The CDR3 spans 13 residues. Per the germline V gene, CDR1 is SEHNR and CDR2 is FQNEAQ (reference sequence). Here the CDR3 reads CASSPVITGELFF. The CDR3 DNA reads as TGTGCCAGCAGCCCAGTAATTACCGGGGAGCTGTTTTTT.

This clone was recorded a few times. V and J are TRBV10-3 and TRBJ1-2; D unresolved. The CDR3 spans 10 residues. V lost 6 bases and J 5 bases, leaving 4 bases between the germline ends. Looked up from germline, CDR1 is ENHRY and CDR2 is SYGVKD. The DNA for the CDR3 is TGTGCCATCAGGTCGTATGGCTACACCTTC. Translating gives CAIRSYGYTF.

CDR3 protein: CASSLTGQGRQPQHF. CDR3 in DNA: TGTGCCAGCAGTTTAACAGGGCAGGGGAGACAGCCCCAGCATTTT. The genes are TRBV27 and TRBJ1-5, with a tentative D call TRBD1 (6 bases). This CDR3 has 15 amino acids. Per the germline V gene, CDR1 is MNHEY and CDR2 is SMNVEV (reference sequence). Trimming cost V 2 bases and J 7 bases, with 15 bases left between them.

CDR3 amino acids: CASSQNSGISSGNTIYF. The CDR3 nucleotides read TGTGCCAGTAGCCAAAACTCAGGGATAAGCTCTGGAAACACCATATATTTT. This chain connects TRBV19 to TRBJ1-3, with a tentative D call TRBD1 (5 bases). Germline lookup yields CDR1 LNHDA and CDR2 SQIVND (reference sequence). Trimming shortened V by 6 bases and J by 0 bases, and 18 bases separated the two germline ends. This CDR3 spans 17 amino acids.

This clone was detected only once. The V call is TRBV19, the J call TRBJ1-6; D is perhaps TRBD1 (6 bases). The V end lost 0 bases, the J end lost 6 bases, and 12 bases lay between the germline ends. Per germline, CDR1 LNHDA and CDR2 SQIVND (reference sequence). The CDR3 sequence is 16 residues long. The CDR3 bases are TGTGCCAGTAGTATAGATCCCGGGACACGTAATTCACCCCTCCACTTT. Translating gives CASSIDPGTRNSPLHF.

The chain couples TRBV3-1 (or the pseudogene TRBV3-2) to TRBJ2-5; 7 nucleotides agree with TRBD2. Per germline, CDR1 LGHDT and CDR2 YNNKEL (reference sequence). V shed 0 bases, J shed 7 bases, and the junction held 8 bases outside the gene matches. The CDR3 is made up of 15 amino acids. The CDR3 sequence: CASSQDYRGEVTQYF. The CDR3 DNA reads TGTGCCAGCAGCCAAGATTACCGGGGGGAGGTGACCCAGTACTTC.

The chain carries TRBV2 and TRBJ1-6; no firm D call. Germline CDR1 SNHLY, CDR2 FYNNEI. The CDR3 is 16 residues long. Trimming took off 10 bases at V and 10 bases at J, with 26 bases between the two ends. CDR3 nucleotides: TGTGCCATTCAGGTCGGATTTCGGCCCGAGCGGTCACCCCTCCACTTT. This encodes CAIQVGFRPERSPLHF.

This sequence joins TRBV7-9 and TRBJ1-2; D gene unclear. This CDR3 comprises 14 residues. In germline, CDR1 is SEHNR, CDR2 FQNEAQ (reference sequence). Trimming shortened V by 2 bases and J by 3 bases, and 10 bases separated the two germline ends. CDR3 protein: CASSLSQLDYGYTF. The CDR3 coding sequence is TGTGCCAGCAGCTTATCGCAGCTAGACTATGGCTACACCTTC.

Worth noting for this clone: This specimen includes other DNA sequences encoding the same CDR3. The V call is TRBV5-1, the J call TRBJ1-2; 10 nucleotides align to TRBD1. Per the germline V gene, CDR1 is SGHRS and CDR2 is YFSETQ. The junction had 1 base not matched to a gene; V was cut back by 0 bases and J by 2 bases. This CDR3 has 15 amino acids. The CDR3 DNA reads as TGCGCCAGCAGCTTGGGACAGGGGGCGAACTATGGCTACACCTTC. As protein: CASSLGQGANYGYTF.

This clone was counted ten times or more. V and J are TRBV7-9 and TRBJ2-7, with a possible D match to TRBD1 (6 bases). From germline, CDR1 is SEHNR and CDR2 FQNEAQ (reference sequence). V shed 3 bases and J shed 5 bases, with 17 bases lying between them. The CDR3 spans 15 residues. The CDR3 loop reads CASSFLSGAPNEQYF. The CDR3 DNA sequence: TGTGCCAGCAGCTTTCTTTCAGGGGCTCCTAACGAGCAGTACTTC.

The chain is built from TRBV28 and TRBJ2-4; possibly TRBD1 for D (5 bases). Germline V gene sequence: CDR1 MDHEN, CDR2 SYDVKM. The ends were cut back, 6 bases at V and 6 bases at J, with 15 bases in the middle. The CDR3 length is 14 residues. The CDR3 protein is CASRTPQTANIQYF. CDR3 in DNA: TGTGCCAGCAGGACACCTCAGACAGCAAACATTCAGTACTTC.

The rearrangement links TRBV24-1 to TRBJ2-6; no firm D call. Germline CDR1 is KGHDR and CDR2 is SFDVKD. The CDR3 extends over 15 amino acids. V lost 3 bases, J lost 0 bases, and 5 bases lay in between. The CDR3 region has the DNA TGTGCCACCAGTGATGACAACTCTGGGGCCAACGTCCTGACTTTC. It yields the protein CATSDDNSGANVLTF.

This chain connects TRBV5-4 to TRBJ2-6, with D hard to call. The germline CDR1 and CDR2 sequences are SGHNT and YYREEE (reference sequence). Deletions cut 4 bases from V and 2 bases from J, with 7 bases between. The CDR3 is 14 amino acids. CDR3 coding DNA: TGTGCCAGCAGCCCCTACCCTGGGGCCAACGTCCTGACTTTC. It yields the protein CASSPYPGANVLTF.

The genes are TRBV29-1 and TRBJ2-7; 9 nucleotides line up with TRBD1. The CDR3 runs to 15 residues. The V segment lost 1 base and the J segment 4 bases; nucleotides outside the gene matches: 8. The germline V gene has CDR1 SQVTM and CDR2 ANQGSEA. The CDR3 here is CSVEGGPGTGYEQYF. In DNA form, the CDR3 reads TGCAGCGTTGAAGGGGGGCCCGGGACAGGGTACGAGCAGTACTTC.